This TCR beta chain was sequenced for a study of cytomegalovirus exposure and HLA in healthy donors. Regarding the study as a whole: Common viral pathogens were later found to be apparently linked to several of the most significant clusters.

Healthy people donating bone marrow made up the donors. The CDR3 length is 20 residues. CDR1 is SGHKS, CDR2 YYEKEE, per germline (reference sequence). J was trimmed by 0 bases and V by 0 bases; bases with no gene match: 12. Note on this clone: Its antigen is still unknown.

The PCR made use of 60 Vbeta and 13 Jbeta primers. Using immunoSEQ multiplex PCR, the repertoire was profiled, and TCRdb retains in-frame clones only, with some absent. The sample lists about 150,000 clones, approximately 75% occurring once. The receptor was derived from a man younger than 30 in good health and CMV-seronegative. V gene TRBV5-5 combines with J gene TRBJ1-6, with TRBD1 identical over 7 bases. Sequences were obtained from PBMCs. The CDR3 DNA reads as TGTGCCAGCAGCTTGGAATCGGGGACAGTCGTAAGCTCCTATAATTCACCCCTCCACTTT. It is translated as CASSLESGTVVSSYNSPLHF. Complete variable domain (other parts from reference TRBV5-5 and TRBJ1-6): DAGVTQSPTHLIKTRGQQVTLRCSPISGHKSVSWYQQVLGQGPQFIFQYYEKEERGRGNFPDRFSARQFPNYSSELNVNALLLGDSALYLCASSLESGTVVSSYNSPLHFGNGTRLTVT.